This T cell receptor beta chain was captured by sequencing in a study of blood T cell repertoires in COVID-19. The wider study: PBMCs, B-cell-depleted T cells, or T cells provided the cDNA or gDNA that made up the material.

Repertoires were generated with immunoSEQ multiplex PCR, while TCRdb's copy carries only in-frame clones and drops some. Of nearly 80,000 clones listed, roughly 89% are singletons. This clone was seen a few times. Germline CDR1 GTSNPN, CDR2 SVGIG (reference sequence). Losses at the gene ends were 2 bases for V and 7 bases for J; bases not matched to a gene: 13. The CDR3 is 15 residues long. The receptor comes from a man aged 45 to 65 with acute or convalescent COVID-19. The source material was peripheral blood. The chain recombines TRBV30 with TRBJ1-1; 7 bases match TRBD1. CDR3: CAWSLPGTVVREAFF. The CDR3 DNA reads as TGTGCCTGGAGTCTTCCCGGGACAGTGGTCCGTGAAGCTTTCTTT.